A single sample gave rise to the 23 T cell receptor beta chains below, sequenced in a study of T-cell reconstitution after alpha-beta-depleted transplantation in children. Unique molecular identifiers featured in how the TCRbeta library was prepared. Using its own MiXCR run on the PCR reads, TCRdb lists one record per CDR3 protein. The table lists under 300,000 distinct CDR3 sequences, 9.5% to 13% of them singletons, with around 22% in the top ten. The sequencing here drew on peripheral blood, taken 180 days after TCRalphabeta/CD19-depleted stem cell transplant. The receptors stem from a male patient between 2 and 15 years old who had a stem cell transplant for chronic granulomatous disease, so the T cells may come from the graft donor.

This clonotype was found many times. CDR3 nucleotide sequence: TGTGCCAGCAGTTTCGTCAGTGCCACCAATGAGCAGTTCTTC. This codes for CASSFVSATNEQFF. The chain couples TRBV28 to TRBJ2-1; D is ambiguous. The CDR3 has 14 residues. V was clipped by 3 bases and J by 6 bases, with 12 bases between them. Germline loops: CDR1 MDHEN, CDR2 SYDVKM.

V gene TRBV5-1 combines with J gene TRBJ2-2, with no clear D. The CDR3 covers 15 residues. V dropped 1 base and J dropped 5 bases, with 12 bases sitting between them. The germline gives CDR1 SGHRS, CDR2 YFSETQ. CDR3 DNA: TGCGCCAGCAGCTTGACCCAGGTGATGACCGGGGAGCTGTTTTTT. This gives the protein CASSLTQVMTGELFF.

This clonotype was observed at least ten times. The rearrangement links TRBV5-1 to TRBJ2-3, with 7 bases matching TRBD2. Germline V lookup: CDR1 SGHRS, CDR2 YFSETQ. Unmatched junction bases numbered 5, after V lost 0 bases and J lost 1 base. The CDR3 has 16 residues. CDR3 in DNA: TGCGCCAGCAGCTTGGCCTCCCTAGCGGGCACAGATACGCAGTATTTT. Amino acid sequence: CASSLASLAGTDTQYF.

At least ten counts were recorded for this clonotype. This chain connects TRBV29-1 to TRBJ1-1; TRBD1 is a possible D gene (5 bases). Germline loops: CDR1 SQVTM, CDR2 ANQGSEA. The CDR3 loop spans 12 amino acids. The V end was cut by 7 bases, the J end by 0 bases, with 9 bases between. Written as DNA, the CDR3 is TGCAGCGGCCGGGACTTGAACACTGAAGCTTTCTTT. Its translation is CSGRDLNTEAFF.

The chain couples TRBV7-9 to TRBJ2-1; D might be TRBD2 (6 bases). The V end lost 5 bases, the J end lost 5 bases, and 16 bases lay between the germline ends. CDR1 and CDR2 from the germline V gene are SEHNR and FQNEAQ (reference sequence). CDR3 size: 15 residues. The CDR3 here is CASSTDGASDNEQFF. In DNA form, the CDR3 reads TGTGCCAGCAGCACGGATGGGGCTAGCGACAATGAGCAGTTCTTC.

The chain joins TRBV12-3 or TRBV12-4 to TRBJ2-7; 9 bases map to TRBD2. J gave up 4 bases and V 0 bases, and 10 bases lay outside the gene matches. The CDR3 has 17 amino acids. CDR3: CASSLARFSGRGYEQYF. In nucleotides, the CDR3 is TGTGCCAGCAGTTTAGCGCGGTTTAGCGGGAGAGGTTACGAGCAGTACTTC.

This clonotype was found a few times. The rearrangement joins TRBV4-1 to TRBJ2-7; D might be TRBD2 (6 bases). Germline V gives CDR1 MGHRA, CDR2 YSYEKL. The V gene lost 0 bases and the J gene lost 3 bases, with 9 bases spanning the gap. The CDR3 is made up of 14 amino acids. The CDR3 DNA follows: TGCGCCAGCAGCCAAGATTTAGCGGTCTACGAGCAGTACTTC. Protein sequence: CASSQDLAVYEQYF.

This clonotype was seen ten or more times. The V and J genes are TRBV15 and TRBJ1-6; TRBD1 aligns across 7 bases. There are 15 residues in the CDR3. The V segment lost 8 bases and the J segment 6 bases; nucleotides outside the gene matches: 10. Germline V gene lookup returns CDR1 LNHNV and CDR2 YYDKDF (reference sequence). The CDR3 loop is CATSARTGLNSPLHF. CDR3 nucleotide sequence: TGTGCCACCTCAGCCCGGACAGGCCTTAATTCACCCCTCCACTTT.

This clonotype was detected a few times. This rearrangement joins TRBV28 to TRBJ1-6; 7 nucleotides agree with TRBD1. CDR1 is MDHEN, CDR2 SYDVKM, per germline. The CDR3 covers 15 residues. V lost 6 bases to trimming and J lost 10 bases; unmatched junction nucleotides: 12. The CDR3 spells CASREYRGSGSPLHF. The DNA for the CDR3 is TGTGCCAGCAGAGAATACAGGGGTTCAGGATCACCCCTCCACTTT.

This clonotype has a count of ten or more. The V call is TRBV5-5, the J call TRBJ2-5; TRBD2 might be the D (6 bases). The germline gives CDR1 SGHKS, CDR2 YYEKEE (reference sequence). This CDR3 region has 15 residues. V shed 0 bases and J shed 2 bases, with 11 bases lying between them. The DNA for the CDR3 is TGTGCCAGCAGCTTGGTCGGGGGAGTACAAGAGACCCAGTACTTC. Translating it yields CASSLVGGVQETQYF. The full variable domain, rest sourced from reference TRBV5-5 and TRBJ2-5, is DAGVTQSPTHLIKTRGQQVTLRCSPISGHKSVSWYQQVLGQGPQFIFQYYEKEERGRGNFPDRFSARQFPNYSSELNVNALLLGDSALYLCASSLVGGVQETQYFGPGTRLLVL.

In this sample, this clonotype turned up many times. The V call is TRBV7-9, the J call TRBJ2-7; D ambiguous. Germline CDR1 is SEHNR and CDR2 is FQNEAQ (reference sequence). V gave up 1 base and J gave up 1 base, with 8 bases separating them. This CDR3 region has 14 residues. The CDR3 DNA is TGTGCCAGCAGCTTAGGTCCCTTATCCTACGAGCAGTACTTC. Amino acid sequence: CASSLGPLSYEQYF. Complete variable domain (other parts from reference TRBV7-9 and TRBJ2-7): DTGVSQNPRHKITKRGQNVTFRCDPISEHNRLYWYRQTLGQGPEFLTYFQNEAQLEKSRLLSDRFSAERPKGSFSTLEIQRTEQGDSAMYLCASSLGPLSYEQYFGPGTRLTVT.

This clonotype was recorded many times. CDR3 nucleotide sequence: TGTGCCAGCAGCCTAGCACCGGGACACAACCTAGAGACCCAGTACTTC. It encodes CASSLAPGHNLETQYF. V usage is TRBV11-2 and J usage is TRBJ2-5, with D possibly being TRBD1 (6 bases). Trimming pared 5 bases from V and 4 bases from J, leaving 20 bases between. Germline V gene sequence: CDR1 SGHAT, CDR2 FQNNGV. The CDR3 extends over 16 amino acids.

With regard to this clonotype: With a much larger clone just one base away, this may be a read error. This chain uses TRBV7-9 with TRBJ2-7; 9 positions agree with TRBD2. With 7 bases clipped from V and 4 bases from J, the junction kept 11 bases outside the gene matches. This CDR3 has 15 residues. Germline values: CDR1 SEHNR, CDR2 FQNEAQ (reference sequence). DNA for the CDR3: TGTGCCAGCAACATTAAGCGGGAGGTAGGGTACGAGCAGTACTTC. Amino acid sequence: CASNIKREVGYEQYF.

In this sample, this clonotype turned up many times. The chain combines TRBV7-9 with TRBJ1-1, with D possibly matching TRBD1 (5 bases). V lost 3 bases and J 5 bases, leaving 10 bases between the germline ends. The CDR3 length is 13 residues. The germline gives CDR1 SEHNR, CDR2 FQNEAQ (reference sequence). CDR3 bases: TGTGCCAGCAGCTTCCCGGGACTGACTGAAGCTTTCTTT. Amino acid sequence: CASSFPGLTEAFF.

As regards this clonotype: Germline and junction disagree at one end, which may indicate a read error. The DNA of the CDR3 is TGTGCCAGTAGTTCCTTCCCGACAGGGATTAATCAGCACCAGCATTTT. Amino acids: CASSSFPTGINQHQHF. The V and J genes are TRBV19 and TRBJ1-5; 7 bases align to TRBD1. CDR1 and CDR2 from the germline V gene are LNHDA and SQIVND (reference sequence). The CDR3 is 16 amino acids.

The chain uses TRBV19 and TRBJ2-1; no definite D call. Trimming cost V 3 bases and J 4 bases, with 10 bases left between them. There are 14 residues in the CDR3. CDR1 and CDR2 from the germline V gene are LNHDA and SQIVND (reference sequence). CDR3 loop: CASSIRRAYNEQFF. The CDR3 coding sequence is TGTGCCAGTAGTATCCGTAGGGCGTACAATGAGCAGTTCTTC.

At least ten counts were recorded for this clonotype. V gene TRBV20-1 combines with J gene TRBJ2-1; 14 bases are a match to TRBD2. In germline, CDR1 is DFQATT, CDR2 SNEGSKA (reference sequence). The CDR3 contains 17 residues. V was pared by 0 bases and J by 7 bases, with 8 bases of the junction left unmatched. CDR3 sequence reads: CSARDPGLAGDRNEQFF. DNA of the CDR3: TGCAGTGCTAGAGACCCGGGACTAGCGGGAGATAGGAATGAGCAGTTCTTC.

This clonotype was counted many times. This chain joins TRBV20-1 and TRBJ2-5; 9 bases are a match to TRBD2. The CDR3 runs to 17 residues. Germline-derived CDR1 and CDR2 are DFQATT and SNEGSKA (reference sequence). The V gene end was trimmed by 6 bases and the J gene end by 5 bases; junction bases not matched to a gene: 19. The chain's CDR3 is CSAHTTFRPGLAETQYF. The CDR3 bases are TGCAGTGCCCATACTACCTTCCGACCCGGACTAGCGGAGACCCAGTACTTC.

This clonotype came up many times. This chain links TRBV7-9 with TRBJ2-3; no definite D call. The CDR3 sequence is 12 residues long. The germline CDR1 and CDR2 sequences are SEHNR and FQNEAQ (reference sequence). Trimming cost V 3 bases and J 4 bases, with 5 bases left between them. CDR3 sequence (DNA): TGTGCCAGCAGCTTTCTACCAGATACGCAGTATTTT. Protein product: CASSFLPDTQYF.

V gene TRBV20-1 combines with J gene TRBJ2-7; 8 bases map to TRBD1. J lost 1 base, V lost 3 bases, and 8 bases had no gene match. The CDR3 contains 15 residues. The germline V gene encodes CDR1 DFQATT and CDR2 SNEGSKA (reference sequence). CDR3: CSARLRGQVSYEQYF. CDR3 in DNA: TGCAGTGCTAGGCTCCGGGGACAGGTGTCCTACGAGCAGTACTTC.

Many counts were recorded for this clonotype. This sequence joins TRBV6-5 and TRBJ1-1; D possibly corresponds to TRBD1 (6 bases). The V gene lost 5 bases and the J gene lost 5 bases, with 27 bases spanning the gap. This CDR3 comprises 18 residues. Germline loops: CDR1 MNHEY, CDR2 SVGAGI. CDR3 bases: TGTGCCAGCAGTCGGTTTTGGGGGCTCCCGGACAGCGGAACTGAAGCTTTCTTT. Its protein product is CASSRFWGLPDSGTEAFF.

This clonotype was recorded at least ten times. V gene TRBV20-1 combines with J gene TRBJ2-3, with D unresolved. The germline V and J ends were trimmed by 4 bases and 4 bases, with 15 bases remaining between them. This CDR3 has 14 amino acids. Germline CDR1 and CDR2: DFQATT and SNEGSKA (reference sequence). CDR3: CSATYRPPPDTQYF. The CDR3 DNA follows: TGCAGTGCTACTTACAGACCGCCCCCAGATACGCAGTATTTT.

This clonotype showed up many times. CDR3 region: CASSRGWVTSSFTDTQYF. The CDR3 coding sequence is TGTGCCAGCAGCCGCGGGTGGGTGACTAGCAGCTTCACAGATACGCAGTATTTT. The rearrangement joins TRBV11-2 to TRBJ2-3, with 7 bases aligning to TRBD2. This CDR3 has 18 residues. V lost 5 bases and J lost 2; bases outside the gene matches: 16. Germline V gene sequence: CDR1 SGHAT, CDR2 FQNNGV.